These T cell receptor beta chains were read from a single sample in a study of post-analysis software for immune sequencing data. TCRdb recomputed calls from the PCR reads with MiXCR, one row per CDR3 protein. The sample includes under 200,000 distinct CDR3 sequences, about 36% of them seen just once. Specimen: blood, collected after autologous hematopoietic stem cell transplantation. Every receptor here comes from a girl aged 5-17 years with multiple sclerosis. Both conserved end residues are part of each CDR3. A D gene is named only where the DNA matches it firmly. The size of a clone is reported for some rows only, either as once, few or many, or as a class for expanded clones.

J gene | D gene | clone size | V gene | CDR3 DNA | CDR3 protein
TRBJ2-7 | - | - | TRBV7-6 | TGTGCCAGCAGCCCTACAGGGAGTTCCTACGAGCAGTACTTC | CASSPTGSSYEQYF
TRBJ2-1 | TRBD1 | - | TRBV20-1 | TGCAGTGCTAGAGAACCGGGACAGGGATACGAGCAGTTCTTC | CSAREPGQGYEQFF
TRBJ2-3 | - | few | TRBV6-5 | TGTGCCAGCAGTTACGGGCAGCACACAGATACGCAGTATTTT | CASSYGQHTDTQYF
TRBJ2-3 | TRBD1 | - | TRBV20-1 | TGCAGTGCTAGTCAAGCCGGGACAGGGGTGGCAGATACGCAGTATTTT | CSASQAGTGVADTQYF
TRBJ2-1 | TRBD2 | once | TRBV5-1 | TGCGCCAGCAGCTTTAGCGGGTTCGACAATGAGCAGTTCTTC | CASSFSGFDNEQFF
TRBJ1-1 | - | - | TRBV7-9 | TGTGCCAGCAGCCCGACAGGTCAGGTGAACGCTGAAGCTTTCTTT | CASSPTGQVNAEAFF
TRBJ2-1 | - | - | TRBV20-1 | TGTAGTGCTAGGTGGGACTCCCGTAATGAGCAGTTCTTC | CSARWDSRNEQFF
TRBJ2-4 | TRBD2 | once | TRBV20-1 | TGCAGTGCTAGAGACGCGCGGGAGGGAAACATTCAGTACTTC | CSARDAREGNIQYF
TRBJ1-2 | TRBD1 | - | TRBV6-2/TRBV6-3 | TGTGCCAGCATCGCGGACAGGAACTATGGCTACACCTTC | CASIADRNYGYTF
TRBJ2-7 | - | - | TRBV24-1 | TGTGCCACAAATACTGACACCGCCTACGAGCAGTACTTC | CATNTDTAYEQYF
TRBJ2-3 | TRBD1 | - | TRBV2 | TGTGCCAGCAGAAAAGACAGGGGTCACGGCACAGATACGCAGTATTTT | CASRKDRGHGTDTQYF
TRBJ2-1 | - | few | TRBV6-5 | TGTGCCAGCAGCCGGGGCCACGCGGTTAGGAATGAGCAGTTCTTC | CASSRGHAVRNEQFF
TRBJ2-1 | - | - | TRBV15 | TGTGCCACCAGCAGAGAGTACGGGTTCGTTGAGCAGTTCTTC | CATSREYGFVEQFF
TRBJ1-1 | - | few | TRBV20-1 | TGCAGTCACAAAGACCCGGCAGTTAATACTGAAGCTTTCTTT | CSHKDPAVNTEAFF
TRBJ2-3 | - | - | TRBV12-3/TRBV12-4 | TGTGCCAGCAGTTTACGGACGACAGATACGCAGTATTTT | CASSLRTTDTQYF
TRBJ1-3 | - | - | TRBV29-1 | TGCAGCGTCATCGCTACCCCTGGAAACACCATATATTTT | CSVIATPGNTIYF
TRBJ2-1 | - | few | TRBV29-1 | TGCAGCGTTGTTGACGAGTACGAAGACAATGAGCAGTTCTTC | CSVVDEYEDNEQFF
TRBJ2-1 | TRBD2 | few | TRBV28 | TGTGCCAGCAGACCTAGCGGGAGGCTCTACAATGAGCAGTTCTTC | CASRPSGRLYNEQFF
TRBJ2-5 | - | - | TRBV11-1 | TGTGCCAGCAGCTCCGTTCCCCGGGAGACCCAGTACTTC | CASSSVPRETQYF
TRBJ1-1 | - | - | TRBV4-3 | TGCGCCAGCAGCCCCGGCTGGGGAAACACTGAAGCTTTCTTT | CASSPGWGNTEAFF
TRBJ2-5 | - | - | TRBV20-1 | TGCAGTGCTAGAGAGGTCCTTCGGGAGACCCAGTACTTC | CSAREVLRETQYF
TRBJ2-1 | - | - | TRBV11-2 | TGTGCCAGCAGCTTAGACCTTGCTAGAGATGAGCAGTTCTTC | CASSLDLARDEQFF
TRBJ2-3 | TRBD2 | few | TRBV5-1 | TGCGCCAGCAGAACTAGCGGGAGGGGAGAAGATACGCAGTATTTT | CASRTSGRGEDTQYF
TRBJ2-7 | TRBD2 | few | TRBV20-1 | TGCAGTGCTCTGAGCCCGAGTCCAGCGGGAGGCCCCATTACCTACGAGCAGTACTTC | CSALSPSPAGGPITYEQYF
TRBJ2-7 | - | few | TRBV6-5 | TGTGCCAGCAGTTACGGGCTAGCTTTCTCCTACGAGCAGTACTTC | CASSYGLAFSYEQYF
TRBJ1-2 | - | few | TRBV27 | TGTGCCAGCAGTTTAAATGACAACTATGGCTACACCTTC | CASSLNDNYGYTF
TRBJ2-3 | - | - | TRBV20-1 | TGCAGTGCTGGACTTCTGGCGGGAAGGGGAGATACGCAGTATTTT | CSAGLLAGRGDTQYF
TRBJ2-1 | - | - | TRBV21-1 | TGTGCCAGCAGCACCCAGGCGGACTTGGGCGGTGAGCAGTTCTTC | CASSTQADLGGEQFF
TRBJ2-7 | - | - | TRBV10-2 | TGCGCCAGCAACGAACTCCCTCGGTACGAGCAGTACTTC | CASNELPRYEQYF
TRBJ2-7 | - | few | TRBV5-1 | TGCGCCAGCAGCTCCCCGGACAGATTTTACGAGCAGTACTTC | CASSSPDRFYEQYF
TRBJ1-5 | - | - | TRBV28 | TGTGCCAGCAGTTTCATAGGGACGGGGGGCAATCAGCCCCAGCATTTT | CASSFIGTGGNQPQHF
TRBJ2-5 | - | few | TRBV12-3/TRBV12-4 | TGTGCCAGCAGTTCCCCCCCTTTGGCCCAGTACTTC | CASSSPPLAQYF
TRBJ1-1 | - | - | TRBV7-2 | TGTGCCAGCAGCTTTTGGACGAACACTGAAGCTTTCTTT | CASSFWTNTEAFF
TRBJ2-7 | TRBD1 | - | TRBV28 | TGTGCCAGCGGACGGACAGGTTACGGCTACGAGCAGTACTTC | CASGRTGYGYEQYF
TRBJ2-6 | TRBD1 | - | TRBV6-6 | TGTGCCAGCAGGACCGGACAGGGGCTCTCTGGGGCCAACGTCCTGACTTTC | CASRTGQGLSGANVLTF
TRBJ1-1 | TRBD1 | once | TRBV7-9 | TGTGCCAGCAGCGCTATGAGGGGACAGTACACTGAAGCTTTCTTT | CASSAMRGQYTEAFF